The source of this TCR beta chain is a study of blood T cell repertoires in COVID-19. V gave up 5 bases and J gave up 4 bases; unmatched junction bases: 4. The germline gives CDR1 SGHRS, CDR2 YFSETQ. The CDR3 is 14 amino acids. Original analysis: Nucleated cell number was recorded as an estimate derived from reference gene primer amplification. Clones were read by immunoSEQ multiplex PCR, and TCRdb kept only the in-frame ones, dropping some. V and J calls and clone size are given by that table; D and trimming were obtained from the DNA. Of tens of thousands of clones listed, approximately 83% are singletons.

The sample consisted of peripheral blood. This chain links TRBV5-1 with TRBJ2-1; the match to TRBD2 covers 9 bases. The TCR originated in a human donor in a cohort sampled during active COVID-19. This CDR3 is CASSQRGAYNEQFF. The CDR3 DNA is TGCGCCAGCAGTCAGCGGGGGGCTTACAATGAGCAGTTCTTC.